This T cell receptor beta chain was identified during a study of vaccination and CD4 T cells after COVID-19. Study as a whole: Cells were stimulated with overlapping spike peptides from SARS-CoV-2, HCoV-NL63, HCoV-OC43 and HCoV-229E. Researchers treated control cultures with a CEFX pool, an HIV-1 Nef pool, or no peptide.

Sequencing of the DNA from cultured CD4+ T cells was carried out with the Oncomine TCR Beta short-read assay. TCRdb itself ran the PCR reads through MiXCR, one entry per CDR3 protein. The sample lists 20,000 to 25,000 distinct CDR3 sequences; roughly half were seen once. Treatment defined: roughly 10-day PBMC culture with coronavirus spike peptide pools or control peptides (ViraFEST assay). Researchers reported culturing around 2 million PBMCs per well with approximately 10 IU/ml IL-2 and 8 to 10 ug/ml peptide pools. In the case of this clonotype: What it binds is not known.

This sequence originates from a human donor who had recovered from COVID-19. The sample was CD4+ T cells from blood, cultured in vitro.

Here the CDR3 reads CASSEQGGVSGANVLTF. CDR3 nucleotide sequence: TGTGCCAGCAGTGAACAAGGCGGAGTCTCTGGGGCCAACGTCCTGACTTTC. This chain links TRBV2 with TRBJ2-6; D ambiguous. Looked up from germline, CDR1 is SNHLY and CDR2 is FYNNEI. There are 17 residues in the CDR3. The V gene lost 2 bases and the J gene lost 0 bases, with 11 bases spanning the gap.